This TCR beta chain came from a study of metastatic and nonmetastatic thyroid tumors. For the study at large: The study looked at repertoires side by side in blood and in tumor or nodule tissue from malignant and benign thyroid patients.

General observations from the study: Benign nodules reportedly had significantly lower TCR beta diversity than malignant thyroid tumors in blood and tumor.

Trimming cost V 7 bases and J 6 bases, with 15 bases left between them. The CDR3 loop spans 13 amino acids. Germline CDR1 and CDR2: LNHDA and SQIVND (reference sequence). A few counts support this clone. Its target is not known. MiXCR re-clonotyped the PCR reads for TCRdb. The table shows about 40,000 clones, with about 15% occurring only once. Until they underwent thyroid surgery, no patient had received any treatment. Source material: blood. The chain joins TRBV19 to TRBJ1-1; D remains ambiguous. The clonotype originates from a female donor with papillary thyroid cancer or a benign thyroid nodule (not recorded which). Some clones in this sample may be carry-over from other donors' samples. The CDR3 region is CASIILTSAEAFF. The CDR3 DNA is TGTGCCAGTATTATCCTGACTAGCGCTGAAGCTTTCTTT.